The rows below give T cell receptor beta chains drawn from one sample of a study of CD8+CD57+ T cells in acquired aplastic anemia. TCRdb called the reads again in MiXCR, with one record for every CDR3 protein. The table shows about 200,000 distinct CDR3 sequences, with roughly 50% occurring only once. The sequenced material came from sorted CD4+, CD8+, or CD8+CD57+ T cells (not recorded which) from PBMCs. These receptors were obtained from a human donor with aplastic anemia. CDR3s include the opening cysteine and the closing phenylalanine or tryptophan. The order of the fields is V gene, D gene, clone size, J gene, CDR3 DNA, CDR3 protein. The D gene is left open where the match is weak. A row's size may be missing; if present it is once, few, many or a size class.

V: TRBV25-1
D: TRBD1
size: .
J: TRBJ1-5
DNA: TGTGCCAGCAGTGCCGACAGGGTCAATCAGCCCCAGCATTTT
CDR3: CASSADRVNQPQHF

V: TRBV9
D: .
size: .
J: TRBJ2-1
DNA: TGTGCCAGCAGCGTAGATTTAAAGGGATATTACAATGAGCAGTTCTTC
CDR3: CASSVDLKGYYNEQFF

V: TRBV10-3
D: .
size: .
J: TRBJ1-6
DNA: TGTGCCATAAAAGGGGTGTTTGATTCACCCCTCCACTTT
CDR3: CAIKGVFDSPLHF

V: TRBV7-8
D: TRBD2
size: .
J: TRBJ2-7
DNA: TGTGCCAGCAGCACCACCGGACTAGCGGGCGTATCCTACGAGCAGTACTTC
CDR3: CASSTTGLAGVSYEQYF

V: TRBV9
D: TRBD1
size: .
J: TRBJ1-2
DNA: TGTGCCAGCAGCAGCAGGACAGGTGGTTCCTATGGCTACACCTTC
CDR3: CASSSRTGGSYGYTF

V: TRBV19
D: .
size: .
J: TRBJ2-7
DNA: TGTGCCAGTAGAGGGGGGGGGGAAGAGCAGTACTTC
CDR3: CASRGGGEEQYF

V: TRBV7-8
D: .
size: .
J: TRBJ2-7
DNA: TGTGCCAGCAGCTTAGTCGAAGCCTACGAGCAGTACTTC
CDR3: CASSLVEAYEQYF

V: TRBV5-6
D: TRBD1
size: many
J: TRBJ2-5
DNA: TGTGCCAGCAGCTTGGAGGGGACAGCTGTTTTC
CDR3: CASSLEGTAVF

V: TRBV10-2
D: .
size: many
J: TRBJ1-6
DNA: TGCGCCAGCAGTGATGTAAGGGGTGGTTCACCCCTCCACTTT
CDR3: CASSDVRGGSPLHF

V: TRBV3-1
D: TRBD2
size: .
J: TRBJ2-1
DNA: TGTGCCAGCAGCCAGGCCTACCTAGCGGGGGGGCCGAATGAGCAGTTCTTC
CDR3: CASSQAYLAGGPNEQFF

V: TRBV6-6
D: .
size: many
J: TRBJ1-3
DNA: TGTGCCAGCAGAGGGACCTCTGGAAACACCATATATTTT
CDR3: CASRGTSGNTIYF

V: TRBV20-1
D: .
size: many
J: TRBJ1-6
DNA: TGCAGTGCTAGCAGGGATGGAGAGAATTCACCCCTCCACTTT
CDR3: CSASRDGENSPLHF

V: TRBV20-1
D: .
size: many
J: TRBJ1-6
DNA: TGCAGTGCCCAGAAGGGGGAGTCCTCCTCCTATAATTCACCCCTCCACTTT
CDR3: CSAQKGESSSYNSPLHF

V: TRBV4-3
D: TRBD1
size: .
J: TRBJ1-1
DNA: TGCGCCAGCAGCCAACCGGGACAGATGAACACTGAAGCTTTCTTT
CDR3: CASSQPGQMNTEAFF

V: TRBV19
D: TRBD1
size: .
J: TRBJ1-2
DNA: TGTGCCAGTAGGGACGGGACAGCATATGGCTACACCTTC
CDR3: CASRDGTAYGYTF

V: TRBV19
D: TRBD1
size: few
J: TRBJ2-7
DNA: TGTGCCAGTAGTCAACAGGGGGGTTCCTACGAGCAGTACTTC
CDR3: CASSQQGGSYEQYF

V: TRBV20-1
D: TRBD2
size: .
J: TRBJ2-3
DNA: TGCAGTGCGGAGCCCAGGGCGGGAGGGCCTTTCACAGATACGCAGTATTTT
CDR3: CSAEPRAGGPFTDTQYF

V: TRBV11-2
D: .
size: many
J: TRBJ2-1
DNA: TGTGCCAGCAGCTTAGTAGCTTCCTCCTCCTACAATGAGCAGTTCTTC
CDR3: CASSLVASSSYNEQFF

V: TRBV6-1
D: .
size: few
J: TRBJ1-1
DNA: TGTGCCAGCAGTTCCATTATGAACACTGAAGCTTTCTTT
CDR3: CASSSIMNTEAFF

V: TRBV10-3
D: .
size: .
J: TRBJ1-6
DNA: TGTGCCACGCGGAGGGGGTCGGATTCACCCCTCCACTTT
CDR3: CATRRGSDSPLHF

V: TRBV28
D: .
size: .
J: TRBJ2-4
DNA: TGTGCCAGCAGCGGGGGAGCCAAAAACATTCAGTACTTC
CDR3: CASSGGAKNIQYF

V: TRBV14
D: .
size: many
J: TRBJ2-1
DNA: TGTGCCAGCAGCCAACTCTCGGCAGGGAGGTTCAATGAGCAGTTCTTC
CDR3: CASSQLSAGRFNEQFF

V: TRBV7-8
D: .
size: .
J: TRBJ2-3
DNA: TGTGCCAGCAGCTTAAGGGGGGCGAATACGCAGTATTTT
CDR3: CASSLRGANTQYF

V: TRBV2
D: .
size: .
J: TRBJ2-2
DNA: TGTGCCAGCAGGGACACTAGCGGGGAGCTGTTTTTT
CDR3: CASRDTSGELFF

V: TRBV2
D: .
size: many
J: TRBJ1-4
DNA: TGTGCCAGCAGCCCCACGGGCCCGTCTGATGAAAAACTGTTTTTT
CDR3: CASSPTGPSDEKLFF

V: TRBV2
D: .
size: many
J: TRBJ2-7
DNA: TGTGCCAGCAGTACCTCCCGACGGGTCCACGAGCAGTACTTC
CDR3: CASSTSRRVHEQYF

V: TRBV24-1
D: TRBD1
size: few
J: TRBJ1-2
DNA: TGTGCCACCAGTGACCCCCGGGACAGGGGGGAGGGCTACACCTTC
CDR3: CATSDPRDRGEGYTF

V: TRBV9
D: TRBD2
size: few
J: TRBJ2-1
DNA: TGTGCCAGCAGCGTTAGCGGGGGGGCCAATGAGCAGTTCTTC
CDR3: CASSVSGGANEQFF

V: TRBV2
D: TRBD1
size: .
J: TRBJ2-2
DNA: TGTGCCAGCAGTGGGACAGGGTTGGACACCGGGGAGCTGTTTTTT
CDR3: CASSGTGLDTGELFF

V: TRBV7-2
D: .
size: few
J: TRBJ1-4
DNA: TGTGCCAGCAGCCGTCCCCCGGATGGACAGAGGTCTTTTTCGAAACTGTTTTTT
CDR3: CASSRPPDGQRSFSKLFF

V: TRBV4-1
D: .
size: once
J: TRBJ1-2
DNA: TGCGCCAGCAGCCAAGTATGGGGAGCTGGCTACACCTTC
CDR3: CASSQVWGAGYTF